These 17 T cell receptor beta chains were sequenced from one sample in a study of blood T cell repertoires in COVID-19. The repertoire was sequenced with immunoSEQ multiplex PCR; TCRdb's copy has only in-frame clones and lacks some. The data contain approximately 250,000 clones, approximately 91% of them singletons. Sequencing used PBMCs or T cells enriched from blood (not recorded which). These receptors all stem from a woman in her twenties or thirties who had recovered from COVID-19.

V and J are TRBV15 and TRBJ1-2; TRBD1 matches at 7 bases. The CDR3 runs 18 residues. Germline values: CDR1 LNHNV, CDR2 YYDKDF (reference sequence). V was pared by 0 bases and J by 4 bases, with 14 bases of the junction left unmatched. For the CDR3, the DNA is TGTGCCACCAGCAGAGATCTGTCCGAACAGGGGTTCAGCTATGGCTACACCTTC. Protein sequence: CATSRDLSEQGFSYGYTF. Full variable domain (rest looked up from reference TRBV15 and TRBJ1-2): DAMVIQNPRYQVTQFGKPVTLSCSQTLNHNVMYWYQQKSSQAPKLLFHYYDKDFNNEADTPDNFQSRRPNTSFCFLDIRSPGLGDTAMYLCATSRDLSEQGFSYGYTFGSGTRLTVV.

The DNA of the CDR3 is TGTGCCAGCAGTCTTTCAGGGACAGGGAACCCCGCTGGTGGCTACACCTTC. Its translation is CASSLSGTGNPAGGYTF. This chain connects TRBV7-6 to TRBJ1-2; TRBD1 matches 9 bases. Germline V gene data show CDR1 as SGHVS and CDR2 as FNYEAQ. The V segment lost 6 bases and the J segment 7 bases; nucleotides outside the gene matches: 18. The CDR3 spans 17 residues. Supplemented by reference TRBV7-6 and TRBJ1-2, the full variable domain reads GAGVSQSPRYKVTKRGQDVALRCDPISGHVSLYWYRQALGQGPEFLTYFNYEAQQDKSGLPNDRFSAERPEGSISTLTIQRTEQRDSAMYRCASSLSGTGNPAGGYTFGSGTRLTVV.

The V gene is TRBV19, the J gene TRBJ2-7; 7 bases align to TRBD1. V gave up 3 bases and J gave up 2 bases; unmatched junction bases: 7. This CDR3 is built from 15 residues. Per the germline V gene, CDR1 is LNHDA and CDR2 is SQIVND (reference sequence). The CDR3 coding sequence is TGTGCCAGTAGTATCGGCCAGGGGGTTGCCTACGAGCAGTACTTC. This translates into CASSIGQGVAYEQYF.

Only one count was recorded for this clone. The V gene is TRBV19, the J gene TRBJ2-3; D perhaps matches TRBD1 (6 bases). Trimming stripped 3 bases from V and 3 bases from J, with 10 bases between. The germline V gene encodes CDR1 LNHDA and CDR2 SQIVND (reference sequence). There are 14 residues in the CDR3. The chain's CDR3 is CASSIYTGTDTQYF. CDR3 sequence (DNA): TGTGCCAGTAGTATTTATACAGGGACAGATACGCAGTATTTT.

The V and J genes are TRBV14 and TRBJ2-1; 10 nucleotides line up with TRBD2. V shed 2 bases and J 8 bases; nucleotides not matched to a gene: 12. This CDR3 is built from 17 residues. Germline V lookup: CDR1 SGHDN, CDR2 FVKESK. CDR3 amino acids: CASSQRLAGFGEDEQFF. The CDR3 coding sequence is TGTGCCAGCAGCCAAAGACTAGCGGGTTTTGGTGAGGATGAGCAGTTCTTC.

The J gene is TRBJ2-7, the V gene TRBV28; TRBD1 agrees at 10 bases. The V gene's germline CDR1 is MDHEN and CDR2 SYDVKM. The CDR3 extends over 15 amino acids. Losses at the gene ends were 4 bases for V and 3 bases for J; bases not matched to a gene: 6. For the CDR3, the DNA is TGTGCCAGCAGTTACCGGGACAGGGGTGTCTACGAGCAGTACTTC. It encodes CASSYRDRGVYEQYF.

The chain employs TRBV9 and TRBJ2-1; TRBD1 is a possible D gene (6 bases). V dropped 3 bases and J dropped 4 bases, with 20 bases sitting between them. This CDR3 is 17 amino acids long. The V gene's germline CDR1 is SGDLS and CDR2 YYNGEE. This chain's CDR3 is CASSAGAVAQGYNEQFF. The CDR3 coding sequence is TGTGCCAGCAGCGCAGGAGCGGTGGCACAGGGTTACAATGAGCAGTTCTTC.

The chain carries TRBV9 and TRBJ1-1; D uncertain. The V end was cut by 0 bases, the J end by 3 bases, with 9 bases between. Germline V CDR1 and CDR2: SGDLS, YYNGEE. This CDR3 spans 14 amino acids. The CDR3 is CASSVGGEDTEAFF. The CDR3, as DNA: TGTGCCAGCAGCGTAGGAGGCGAGGACACTGAAGCTTTCTTT.

The chain links TRBV7-3 to TRBJ2-2; 7 bases match TRBD1. The CDR3 loop spans 16 amino acids. Germline CDR1 reads SGHTA; CDR2 reads FQGTGA. J lost 3 bases, V lost 5 bases, and 9 bases had no gene match. The CDR3 region has the DNA TGTGCCAGCAGCCCCTGGACAGGCCTTTACACCGGGGAGCTGTTTTTT. Translation: CASSPWTGLYTGELFF.

The chain couples TRBV4-3 to TRBJ2-2, with D perhaps TRBD1 (6 bases). The germline V and J ends were trimmed by 2 bases and 6 bases, with 13 bases remaining between them. The germline V gene encodes CDR1 LGHNA and CDR2 YSLEER. CDR3 length equals 15 residues. Written as DNA, the CDR3 is TGCGCCAGCAGCCAATACAGGGACGAGGCCGGGGAGCTGTTTTTT. Translation: CASSQYRDEAGELFF.

This sequence joins TRBV28 and TRBJ1-6; perhaps TRBD1 as D (6 bases). Trimming stripped 8 bases from V and 8 bases from J, with 19 bases between. From germline, CDR1 is MDHEN and CDR2 SYDVKM. The CDR3 spans 15 residues. CDR3 nucleotide sequence: TGTGCCAGCCTGAAGTACAGGGTCCGGGATTCACCCCTCCACTTT. Translated, it gives CASLKYRVRDSPLHF.

The V gene is TRBV4-3, the J gene TRBJ1-4; the D gene is possibly TRBD1 (6 bases). The V end was cut by 5 bases, the J end by 0 bases, with 13 bases between. The CDR3 is 16 amino acids. CDR1 is LGHNA, CDR2 YSLEER, per germline. CDR3: CASSVRDTTTNEKLFF. The CDR3, as DNA: TGCGCCAGCAGCGTAAGGGACACCACAACTAATGAAAAACTGTTTTTT.

V usage is TRBV6-2 or TRBV6-3 and J usage is TRBJ1-5; 7 nucleotides match TRBD1. The CDR3 loop spans 16 amino acids. Trimming took 5 bases from V and 4 from J; bases not matched to a gene: 11. Germline values: CDR1 MNHEY, CDR2 SVGEGT. Here the CDR3 DNA reads TGTGCCAGCAGTGCCCCTAGACAGGGTTGGAATCAGCCCCAGCATTTT. Translation gives CASSAPRQGWNQPQHF.

This chain connects TRBV19 to TRBJ2-1; possible D gene TRBD2, 5 bases. CDR1 and CDR2 from the germline V gene are LNHDA and SQIVND (reference sequence). Deletions cut 5 bases from V and 1 base from J, with 15 bases between. CDR3 length: 16 amino acids. For the CDR3, the DNA is TGTGCCAGTAGTCCTCCCCCTAGAGGGTCCTACAATGAGCAGTTCTTC. This translates into CASSPPPRGSYNEQFF.

DNA for the CDR3: TGTGCCAGCAGAGTAGACAGGAATAGCAATCAGCCCCAGCATTTT. Translated: CASRVDRNSNQPQHF. This rearrangement joins TRBV27 to TRBJ1-5, with D possibly matching TRBD1 (6 bases). There are 15 residues in the CDR3. Trimming pared 6 bases from V and 0 bases from J, leaving 12 bases between. Germline V CDR1 and CDR2: MNHEY, SMNVEV (reference sequence).

The V and J genes are TRBV24-1 and TRBJ1-4; tentative D call: TRBD1 (5 bases). Trimming left V 4 bases short and J 5 bases short, with 19 bases between. Germline V gene lookup returns CDR1 KGHDR and CDR2 SFDVKD. The CDR3 contains 17 residues. As DNA, the CDR3 is TGTGCCACCAGTGAGGGAATATCCGCAAGGGGAAATGAAAAACTGTTTTTT. This sequence encodes CATSEGISARGNEKLFF.

The gene calls are TRBV10-1 and TRBJ2-2; no reliable D call. Per the germline V gene, CDR1 is WNHNN and CDR2 is SYGVQD (reference sequence). The CDR3 is made up of 11 amino acids. V was trimmed by 6 bases and J by 4 bases, leaving 3 bases between them. CDR3 sequence: CASSSTGELFF. The CDR3 DNA reads TGCGCCAGCAGCAGCACCGGGGAGCTGTTTTTT.